These 3 T cell receptor beta chains came from one sample sequenced in a study of shared clonotypes between healthy human individuals. Some clones are missing from TCRdb's copy, which holds only in-frame ones; the method was immunoSEQ multiplex PCR. The sample lists more than 850,000 clones, about 84% occurring once. The sequenced sample consisted of memory CD4+ T cells from PBMCs. As for subset: CD45RA-negative fraction. The receptor set was obtained from a man younger than 35 in good health. Some clones in this sample may be carry-over from other donors' samples.

This clone was seen more than once but under ten times. This CDR3 is CASSPRGQPNYGYTF. CDR3 nucleotide sequence: TGTGCCAGCAGCCCCCGGGGACAGCCTAACTATGGCTACACCTTC. This chain joins TRBV7-8 and TRBJ1-2; 7 nucleotides match TRBD1. V shed 5 bases, J shed 0 bases, and the junction held 6 bases outside the gene matches. The CDR3 runs to 15 residues. CDR1 SGHVS and CDR2 FQNEAQ come from the germline V gene.

The chain employs TRBV7-9 and TRBJ2-5, with 7 bases matching TRBD2. Germline V gives CDR1 SEHNR, CDR2 FQNEAQ (reference sequence). The CDR3 is 15 residues long. Trimming cost V 6 bases and J 4 bases; bases outside gene matches: 11. The CDR3 nucleotides read TGTGCCAGCAGTCAGGGACTAACGGGGGGAGAGACCCAGTACTTC. Protein product: CASSQGLTGGETQYF. Full variable domain (missing parts from reference TRBV7-9 and TRBJ2-5): DTGVSQNPRHKITKRGQNVTFRCDPISEHNRLYWYRQTLGQGPEFLTYFQNEAQLEKSRLLSDRFSAERPKGSFSTLEIQRTEQGDSAMYLCASSQGLTGGETQYFGPGTRLLVL.

The chain uses TRBV28 and TRBJ1-2; D gene unclear. This CDR3 region has 15 residues. With 4 bases removed from V and 3 bases from J, the gap between germline ends came to 15 bases. Germline V gene data show CDR1 as MDHEN and CDR2 as SYDVKM. The CDR3 loop reads CASSSPTPFDYGYTF. CDR3 DNA sequence: TGTGCCAGCAGTTCCCCGACACCCTTTGACTATGGCTACACCTTC.